These T cell receptor beta chains were read from a single sample in a study of blood T cells in healthy people across ages. TCRdb reanalysed the 5' RACE reads using MiXCR and keeps one entry per CDR3 protein. Here the sample spans about 640,000 distinct CDR3 sequences, roughly 58% being singletons. The specimen sequenced was blood. The source of these receptors is a man aged 60 to 75 in good health. Both conserved end residues are part of each CDR3. Fields, in order: D gene, J gene, V gene, clone size, CDR3 protein, CDR3 DNA. D genes are given only for firm matches. Clone size, where shown, is once, few, many, or a class for clones that have expanded.

NA TRBJ2-7 TRBV5-5 NA CASSPDSFEGPQYF TGTGCCAGCAGCCCAGACTCCTTTGAAGGGCCCCAGTACTTC
TRBD1 TRBJ1-1 TRBV18 NA CASSPRGQGTPEAFF TGTGCCAGCTCACCGAGGGGACAGGGGACCCCTGAAGCTTTCTTT
TRBD1 TRBJ2-5 TRBV6-5 NA CASSSGRGQGEETQYF TGTGCCAGCAGTTCTGGAAGGGGACAGGGAGAAGAGACCCAGTACTTC
TRBD2 TRBJ2-1 TRBV5-1 NA CASSLAGGLRNEQFF TGCGCCAGCAGCCTAGCGGGGGGGCTTCGCAATGAGCAGTTCTTC
TRBD1 TRBJ2-1 TRBV7-2 NA CASNSDRVNNEQFF TGTGCCAGCAACTCAGACAGGGTTAACAATGAGCAGTTCTTC
NA TRBJ2-1 TRBV6-6 NA CASSQGVAVLYNEQFF TGTGCCAGCAGTCAGGGGGTAGCGGTTCTTTACAATGAGCAGTTCTTC
NA TRBJ1-2 TRBV29-1 few CSVDVQNYGYTF TGCAGCGTTGACGTACAGAACTATGGCTACACCTTC
NA TRBJ2-4 TRBV5-5 NA CASSLSRVDIQYF TGTGCCAGCAGCCTTTCCAGGGTAGACATTCAGTACTTC
NA TRBJ1-1 TRBV14 few CASSQVGGGTEAFF TGTGCCAGCAGCCAAGTAGGGGGAGGTACTGAAGCTTTCTTT
NA TRBJ1-4 TRBV27 NA CASSFRRENEKLFF TGTGCCAGCAGTTTCCGGAGAGAGAATGAAAAACTGTTTTTT
TRBD1 TRBJ1-1 TRBV6-5 few CASRSTGAVTEAFF TGTGCCAGCAGAAGTACAGGGGCGGTCACTGAAGCTTTCTTT
TRBD1 TRBJ1-2 TRBV5-1 NA CASSLGVPGQGNYGYTF TGCGCCAGCAGCTTGGGAGTACCAGGACAGGGGAACTATGGCTACACCTTC
NA TRBJ2-7 TRBV29-1 NA CSVRRPSSYEQYF TGCAGCGTCCGCCGGCCGTCATCCTACGAGCAGTACTTC
TRBD1 TRBJ2-3 TRBV10-3 NA CATGTGGLRDTQYF TGTGCCACTGGGACAGGGGGTCTTAGGGATACGCAGTATTTT
NA TRBJ1-2 TRBV12-3/TRBV12-4 NA CASSPIQGRGRYGYTF TGTGCCAGCAGTCCTATACAGGGACGGGGTCGATATGGCTACACCTTC
NA TRBJ2-5 TRBV6-6 few CASSPPGGLQTQYF TGTGCCAGCAGTCCTCCCGGGGGTTTGCAGACCCAGTACTTC
TRBD1 TRBJ2-6 TRBV4-1 few CASSQLMRTGGAGANVLTF TGCGCCAGCAGCCAACTCATGCGGACAGGGGGCGCTGGGGCCAACGTCCTGACTTTC
TRBD1 TRBJ2-3 TRBV29-1 NA CSAIDRASTDAQYF TGCAGCGCCATTGACAGGGCATCCACAGATGCGCAGTATTTT